The 10 T cell receptor beta chains below all came from one sample that was sequenced in a study of monozygotic twins with inflammatory bowel disease. With the 5' RACE reads reprocessed, TCRdb shows one record per CDR3 protein and no DNA. This sample contains just over 300,000 distinct CDR3 sequences. Sequences were obtained from blood. The receptors were sampled from a human donor with ulcerative colitis or Crohn's disease, or a healthy co-twin of an affected twin (not recorded which).

The chain recombines TRBV18 with TRBJ1-1; TCRdb proposes TRBD1, but this gene call is untestable without DNA. Germline-derived CDR1 and CDR2 are KGHSH and LQKENI. CDR3 size: 16 residues. The CDR3: CASSPPGQAASGRAFF.

The chain has TRBV6-2 or TRBV6-3 and TRBJ1-5; absent DNA, TCRdb's TRBD1 call cannot be checked. The CDR3 sequence is 16 residues long. The V gene's germline CDR1 is MNHEY and CDR2 SVGEGT. CDR3 sequence reads: CASSYPLTGRGQPQHF.

This chain uses TRBV15 with TRBJ2-5; there is no DNA to check the TCRdb D call of TRBD2. This CDR3 is built from 13 residues. Germline loops: CDR1 LNHNV, CDR2 YYDKDF (reference sequence). The CDR3 here is CATSGGLVETQYF.

This chain links TRBV3-1 with TRBJ2-2. This CDR3 has 13 amino acids. Per germline, CDR1 LGHDT and CDR2 YNNKEL (reference sequence). This CDR3 is CASRTQNTGELFF.

This chain uses TRBV7-9 with TRBJ1-1; TCRdb returns TRBD1, unconfirmable since there is no DNA. Germline CDR1 is SEHNR and CDR2 is FQNEAQ (reference sequence). The CDR3 is 16 amino acids. CDR3 in amino acids: CASSLILSQRPHEAFF. Variable domain in full (rest from reference TRBV7-9 and TRBJ1-1): DTGVSQNPRHKITKRGQNVTFRCDPISEHNRLYWYRQTLGQGPEFLTYFQNEAQLEKSRLLSDRFSAERPKGSFSTLEIQRTEQGDSAMYLCASSLILSQRPHEAFFGQGTRLTVV.

This chain links TRBV20-1 with TRBJ2-5; TCRdb lists TRBD2, though no DNA is available to test this call. Germline assignment: CDR1 DFQATT and CDR2 SNEGSKA (reference sequence). The CDR3 is made up of 17 amino acids. CDR3 sequence: CSARDWSTSGGPETQYF.

The V and J genes are TRBV20-1 and TRBJ2-2; TCRdb returns TRBD1, unconfirmable since there is no DNA. Germline V gene lookup returns CDR1 DFQATT and CDR2 SNEGSKA (reference sequence). The CDR3 is 13 residues long. The CDR3: CSALYQGPGELFF.

The V call is TRBV15, the J call TRBJ2-3; the D call from TCRdb, TRBD2, cannot be confirmed without DNA. CDR1 is LNHNV and CDR2 is YYDKDF in the germline V gene (reference sequence). This CDR3 comprises 15 residues. CDR3 in amino acids: CATSREGLNTDTQYF.

The chain recombines TRBV4-3 with TRBJ2-3; TCRdb's assignment of TRBD1 cannot be checked, as there is no DNA. CDR3 size: 19 residues. Germline-derived CDR1 and CDR2 are LGHNA and YSLEER. CDR3 protein: CASSQDTHLGRGSTDTQYF.

J is TRBJ1-1 and V is TRBV6-2 or TRBV6-3. This CDR3 contains 16 residues. The V gene's germline CDR1 is MNHEY and CDR2 SVGEGT. CDR3: CASTQAQGLMNTEAFF.